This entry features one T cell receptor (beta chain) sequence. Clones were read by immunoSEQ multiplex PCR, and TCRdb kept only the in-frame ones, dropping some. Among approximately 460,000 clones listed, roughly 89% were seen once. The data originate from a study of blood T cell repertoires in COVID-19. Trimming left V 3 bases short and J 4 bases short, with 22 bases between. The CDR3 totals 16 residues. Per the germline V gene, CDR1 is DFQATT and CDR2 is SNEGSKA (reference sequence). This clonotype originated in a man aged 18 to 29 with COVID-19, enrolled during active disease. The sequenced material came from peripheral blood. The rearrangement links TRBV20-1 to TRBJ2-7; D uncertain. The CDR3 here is CSASSLGLRNGYEQYF. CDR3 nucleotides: TGCAGTGCTAGTTCTTTGGGTTTGAGGAACGGGTACGAGCAGTACTTC.